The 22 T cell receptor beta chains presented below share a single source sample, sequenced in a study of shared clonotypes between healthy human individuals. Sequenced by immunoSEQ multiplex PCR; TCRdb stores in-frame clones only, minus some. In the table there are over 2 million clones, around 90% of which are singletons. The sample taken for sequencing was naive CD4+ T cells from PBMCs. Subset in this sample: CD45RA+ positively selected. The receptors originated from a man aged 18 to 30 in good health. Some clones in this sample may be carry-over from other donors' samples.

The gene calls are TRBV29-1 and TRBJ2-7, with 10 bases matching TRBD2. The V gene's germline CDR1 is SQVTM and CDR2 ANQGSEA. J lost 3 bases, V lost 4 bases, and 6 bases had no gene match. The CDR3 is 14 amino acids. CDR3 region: CSVVGLAGDYEQYF. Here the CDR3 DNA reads TGCAGCGTTGTAGGGCTAGCGGGAGACTACGAGCAGTACTTC.

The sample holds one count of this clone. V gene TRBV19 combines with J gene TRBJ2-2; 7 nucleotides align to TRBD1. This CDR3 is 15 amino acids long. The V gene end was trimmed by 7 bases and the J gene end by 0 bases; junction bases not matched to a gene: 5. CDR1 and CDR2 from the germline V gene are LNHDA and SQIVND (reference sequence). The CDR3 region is CASNGQAPNTGELFF. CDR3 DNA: TGTGCCAGTAACGGACAGGCCCCGAACACCGGGGAGCTGTTTTTT.

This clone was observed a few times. CDR3 sequence: CASSMGARMNTEAFF. CDR3 coding DNA: TGTGCCAGCTCCATGGGGGCGAGGATGAACACTGAAGCTTTCTTT. The rearrangement links TRBV28 to TRBJ1-1; D is perhaps TRBD1 (6 bases). Trimming took off 8 bases at V and 0 bases at J, with 16 bases between the two ends. The CDR3 contains 15 residues. Germline CDR1 MDHEN, CDR2 SYDVKM.

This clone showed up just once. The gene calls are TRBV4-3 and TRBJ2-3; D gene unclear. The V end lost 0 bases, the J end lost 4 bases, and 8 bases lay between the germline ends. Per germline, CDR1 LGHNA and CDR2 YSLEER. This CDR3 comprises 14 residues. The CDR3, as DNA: TGCGCCAGCAGCCAAGATTGGAGTGCAGATACGCAGTATTTT. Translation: CASSQDWSADTQYF.

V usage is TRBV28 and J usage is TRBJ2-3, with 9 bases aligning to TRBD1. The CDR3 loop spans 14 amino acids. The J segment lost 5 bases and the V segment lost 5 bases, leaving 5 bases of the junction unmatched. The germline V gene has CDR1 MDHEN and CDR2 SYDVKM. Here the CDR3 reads CASSADRGGDTQYF. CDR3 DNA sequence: TGTGCCAGCAGTGCCGACAGGGGGGGAGATACGCAGTATTTT.

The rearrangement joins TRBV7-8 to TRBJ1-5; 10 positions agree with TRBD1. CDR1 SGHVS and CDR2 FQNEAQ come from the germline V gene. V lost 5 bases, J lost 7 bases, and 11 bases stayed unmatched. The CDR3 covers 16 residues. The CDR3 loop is CASSQMRQGAGQPQHF. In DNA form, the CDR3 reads TGTGCCAGCAGCCAAATGAGACAGGGGGCAGGACAGCCCCAGCATTTT. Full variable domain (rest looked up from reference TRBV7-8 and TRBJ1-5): GAGVSQSPRYKVAKRGQDVALRCDPISGHVSLFWYQQALGQGPEFLTYFQNEAQLDKSGLPSDRFFAERPEGSVSTLKIQRTQQEDSAVYLCASSQMRQGAGQPQHFGDGTRLSIL.

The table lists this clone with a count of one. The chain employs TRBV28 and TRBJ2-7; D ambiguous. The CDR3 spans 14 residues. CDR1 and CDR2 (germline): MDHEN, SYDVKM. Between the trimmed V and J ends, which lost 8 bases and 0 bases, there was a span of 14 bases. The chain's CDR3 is CASSPSRISYEQYF. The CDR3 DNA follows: TGTGCCAGCTCCCCGAGCCGGATCTCCTACGAGCAGTACTTC.

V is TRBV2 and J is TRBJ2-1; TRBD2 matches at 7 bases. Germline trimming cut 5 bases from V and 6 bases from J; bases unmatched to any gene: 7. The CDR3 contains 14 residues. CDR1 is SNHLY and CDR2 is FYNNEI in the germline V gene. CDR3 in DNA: TGTGCCAGCAGTCGCGGGACTAAACTCAATGAGCAGTTCTTC. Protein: CASSRGTKLNEQFF.

The CDR3 DNA sequence: TGTGCCAGCAGCCACCCGGCAGGGGCGGGCACTGAAGCTTTCTTT. Translation: CASSHPAGAGTEAFF. V gene TRBV6-6 combines with J gene TRBJ1-1; D is perhaps TRBD1 (6 bases). Germline V gene data show CDR1 as MNHNY and CDR2 as SVGAGI (reference sequence). The V end lost 6 bases, the J end lost 4 bases, and 18 bases lay between the germline ends. The CDR3 has 15 residues.

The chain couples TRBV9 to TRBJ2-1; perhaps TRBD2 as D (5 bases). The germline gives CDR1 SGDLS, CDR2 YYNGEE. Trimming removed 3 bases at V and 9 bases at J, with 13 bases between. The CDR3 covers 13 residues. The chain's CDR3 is CASSADPGGEQFF. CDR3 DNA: TGTGCCAGCAGCGCCGACCCTGGAGGTGAGCAGTTCTTC.

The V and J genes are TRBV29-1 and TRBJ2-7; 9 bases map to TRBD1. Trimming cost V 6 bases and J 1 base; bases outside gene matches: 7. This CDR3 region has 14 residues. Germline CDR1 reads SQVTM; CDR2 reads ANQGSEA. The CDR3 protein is CSVQRGQGSYEQYF. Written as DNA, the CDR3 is TGCAGCGTCCAGCGGGGACAGGGATCCTACGAGCAGTACTTC.

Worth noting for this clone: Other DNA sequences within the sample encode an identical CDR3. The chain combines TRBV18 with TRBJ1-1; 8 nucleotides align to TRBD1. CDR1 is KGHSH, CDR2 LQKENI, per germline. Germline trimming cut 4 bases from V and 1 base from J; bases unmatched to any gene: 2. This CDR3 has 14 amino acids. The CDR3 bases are TGTGCCAGCTCACTCGGGACAGGGAACACTGAAGCTTTCTTT. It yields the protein CASSLGTGNTEAFF.

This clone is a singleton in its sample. CDR3 nucleotide sequence: TGTGCCAGCAGTCCCCAACTAGCGGGAGGCTCCTACAATGAGCAGTTCTTC. Its translation: CASSPQLAGGSYNEQFF. The J gene is TRBJ2-1, the V gene TRBV27, with 12 bases identical to TRBD2. The V gene end was trimmed by 5 bases and the J gene end by 0 bases; junction bases not matched to a gene: 5. Germline CDR1 is MNHEY and CDR2 is SMNVEV (reference sequence). The CDR3 length is 17 residues.

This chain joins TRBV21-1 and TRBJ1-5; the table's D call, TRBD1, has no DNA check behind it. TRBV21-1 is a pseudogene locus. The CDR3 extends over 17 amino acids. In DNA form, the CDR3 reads TGTGCCAGCAGCGAACAGGGGGGACCTTATAGCAATCAGCCCCAGCATTTT. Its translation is CASSEQGGPYSNQPQHF.

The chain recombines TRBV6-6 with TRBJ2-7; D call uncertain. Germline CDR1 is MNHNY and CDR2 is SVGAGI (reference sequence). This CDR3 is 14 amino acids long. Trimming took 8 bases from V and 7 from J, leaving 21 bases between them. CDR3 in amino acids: CASFSGVGKEEQYF. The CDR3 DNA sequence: TGTGCCAGCTTTTCGGGTGTGGGGAAGGAGGAGCAGTACTTC.

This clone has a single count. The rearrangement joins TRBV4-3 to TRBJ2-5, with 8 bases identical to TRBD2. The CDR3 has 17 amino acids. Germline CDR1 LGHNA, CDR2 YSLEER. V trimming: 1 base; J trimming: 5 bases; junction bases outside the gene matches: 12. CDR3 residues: CASSQVGRTGGPETQYF. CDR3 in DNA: TGCGCCAGCAGCCAAGTGGGTAGGACGGGAGGGCCGGAGACCCAGTACTTC.

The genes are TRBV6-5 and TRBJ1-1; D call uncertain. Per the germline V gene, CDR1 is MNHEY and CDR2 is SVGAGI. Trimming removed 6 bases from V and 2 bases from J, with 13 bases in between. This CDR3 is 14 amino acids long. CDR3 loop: CASSPAHGNTEAFF. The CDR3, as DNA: TGTGCCAGCAGCCCTGCCCACGGTAACACTGAAGCTTTCTTT.

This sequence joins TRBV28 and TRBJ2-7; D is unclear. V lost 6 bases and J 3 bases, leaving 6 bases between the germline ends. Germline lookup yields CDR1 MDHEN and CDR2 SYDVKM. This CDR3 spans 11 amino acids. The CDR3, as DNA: TGTGCCAGCAGCCCCAACTACGAGCAGTACTTC. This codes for CASSPNYEQYF. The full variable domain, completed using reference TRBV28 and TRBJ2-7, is DVKVTQSSRYLVKRTGEKVFLECVQDMDHENMFWYRQDPGLGLRLIYFSYDVKMKEKGDIPEGYSVSREKKERFSLILESASTNQTSMYLCASSPNYEQYFGPGTRLTVT.

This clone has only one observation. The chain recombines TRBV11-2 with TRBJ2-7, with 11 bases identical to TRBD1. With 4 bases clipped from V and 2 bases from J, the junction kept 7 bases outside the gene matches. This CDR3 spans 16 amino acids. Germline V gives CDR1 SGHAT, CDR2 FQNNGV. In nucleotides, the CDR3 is TGTGCCAGCAGCTGGACAGGGGGCGCAACCCCCTACGAGCAGTACTTC. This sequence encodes CASSWTGGATPYEQYF.

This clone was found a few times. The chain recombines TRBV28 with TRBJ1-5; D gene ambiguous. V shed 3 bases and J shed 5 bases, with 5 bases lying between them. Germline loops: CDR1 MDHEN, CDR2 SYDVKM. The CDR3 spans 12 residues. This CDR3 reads CASSFTYQPQHF. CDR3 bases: TGTGCCAGCAGTTTTACGTATCAGCCCCAGCATTTT.

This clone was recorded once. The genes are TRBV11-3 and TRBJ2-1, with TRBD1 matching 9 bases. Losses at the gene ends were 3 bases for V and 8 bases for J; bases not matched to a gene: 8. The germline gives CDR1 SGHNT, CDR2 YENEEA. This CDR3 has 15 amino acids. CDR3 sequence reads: CASSFSTGTGYEQFF. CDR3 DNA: TGTGCCAGCAGCTTTTCGACCGGGACAGGGTATGAGCAGTTCTTC.

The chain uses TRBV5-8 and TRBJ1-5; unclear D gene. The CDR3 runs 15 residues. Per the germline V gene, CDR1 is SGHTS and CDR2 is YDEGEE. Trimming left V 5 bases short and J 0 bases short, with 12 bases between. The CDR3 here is CASRADFYSNQPQHF. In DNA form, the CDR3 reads TGTGCCAGCAGAGCAGATTTCTATAGCAATCAGCCCCAGCATTTT.